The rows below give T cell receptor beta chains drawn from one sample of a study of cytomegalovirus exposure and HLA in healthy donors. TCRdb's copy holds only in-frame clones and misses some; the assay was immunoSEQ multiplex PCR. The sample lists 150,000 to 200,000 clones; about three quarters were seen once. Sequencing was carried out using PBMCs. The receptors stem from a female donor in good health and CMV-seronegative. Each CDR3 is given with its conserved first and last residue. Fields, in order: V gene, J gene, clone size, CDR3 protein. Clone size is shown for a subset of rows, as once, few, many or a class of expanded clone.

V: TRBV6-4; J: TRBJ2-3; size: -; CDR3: CASSDSGGVKYF
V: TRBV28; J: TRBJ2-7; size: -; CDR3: CASSSQQSWSGGGNPYEQYF
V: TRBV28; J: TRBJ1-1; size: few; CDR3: CASSLPGGSGTEAFF
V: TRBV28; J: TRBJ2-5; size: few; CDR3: CASSPGTDQGETQYF
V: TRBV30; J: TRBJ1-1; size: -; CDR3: CAWTLNTEAFF
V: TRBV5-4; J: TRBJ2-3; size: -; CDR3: CASSSPRGTTDTQYF
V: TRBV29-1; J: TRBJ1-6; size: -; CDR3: CSVLERANSPLHF
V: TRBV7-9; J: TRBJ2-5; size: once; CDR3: CASQRGQETQYF
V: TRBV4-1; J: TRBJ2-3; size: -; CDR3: CASSQDWGSDTQYF
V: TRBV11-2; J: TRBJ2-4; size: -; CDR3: CASSLRQGEAKNIQYF
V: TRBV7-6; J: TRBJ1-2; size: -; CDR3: CASSIGTGPSGYTF
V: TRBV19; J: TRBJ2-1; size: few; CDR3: CASSSLGDRDGEQFF
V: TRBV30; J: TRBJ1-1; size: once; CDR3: CAWSQGGARDFF
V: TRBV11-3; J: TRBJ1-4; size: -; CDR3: CASSLGGANEKLFF
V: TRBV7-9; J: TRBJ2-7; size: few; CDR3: CASSLLGLAMYEQYF
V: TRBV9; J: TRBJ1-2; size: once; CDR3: CASSYRGTGGYTF
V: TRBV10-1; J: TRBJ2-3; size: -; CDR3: CASSQRLAPDTQYF
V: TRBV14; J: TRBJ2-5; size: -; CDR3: CASSQDMKGAQYF
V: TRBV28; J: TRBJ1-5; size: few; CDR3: CASSLDAGQPQHF
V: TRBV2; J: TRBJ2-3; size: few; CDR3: CASKTSGSTDTQYF
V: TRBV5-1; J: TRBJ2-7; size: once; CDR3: CASSGNRGYEQYF
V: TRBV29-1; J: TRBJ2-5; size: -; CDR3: CSVEASFQETQYF
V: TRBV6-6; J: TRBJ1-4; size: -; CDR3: CASSYSLTGEKLFF
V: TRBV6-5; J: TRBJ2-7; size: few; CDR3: CASSTGTPPYEQYF
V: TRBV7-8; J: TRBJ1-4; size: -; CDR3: CASSRGRRSTNEKLFF
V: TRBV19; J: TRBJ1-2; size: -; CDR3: CASSMLAGGSYGYTF
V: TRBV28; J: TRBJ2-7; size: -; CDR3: CASPPPQRLAGPEQYF
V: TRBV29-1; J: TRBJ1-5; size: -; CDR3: CSVADFSNQPQHF
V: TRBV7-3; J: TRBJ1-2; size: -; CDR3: CASSLTGEGYTF
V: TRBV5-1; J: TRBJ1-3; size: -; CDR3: CASSSPGQGSPLSGNTIYF
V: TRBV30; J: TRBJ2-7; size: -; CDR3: CACRPAGVDEQYF
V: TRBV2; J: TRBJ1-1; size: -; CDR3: CASSEASRPGFEAFF
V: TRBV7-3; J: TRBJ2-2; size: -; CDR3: CASSPGGGSAGELFF
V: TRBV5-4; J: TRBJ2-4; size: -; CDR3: CASKTPGLDIQYF
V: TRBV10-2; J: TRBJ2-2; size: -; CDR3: CASNGGHGELFF
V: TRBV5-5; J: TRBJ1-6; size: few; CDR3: CASSLSAGANSPLHF
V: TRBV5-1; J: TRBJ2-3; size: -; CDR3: CASSLRTSGTSTDTQYF
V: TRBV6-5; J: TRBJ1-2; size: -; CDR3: CATQAGSLGYTF
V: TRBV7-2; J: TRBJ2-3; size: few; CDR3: CASSLRLAGGLDTQYF
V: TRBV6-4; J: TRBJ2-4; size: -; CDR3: CASRDPGTSLSIQYF
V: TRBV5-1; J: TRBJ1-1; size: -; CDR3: CASSPAGAGMNTEAFF
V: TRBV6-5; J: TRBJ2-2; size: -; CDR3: CASNRGINTGELFF
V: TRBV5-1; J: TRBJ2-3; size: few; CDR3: CASSLAGQGADTQYF
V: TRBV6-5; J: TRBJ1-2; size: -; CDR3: CASSYGGQESGYTF